A single sample gave rise to the 15 T cell receptor beta chains below, sequenced in a study of radiation and T cells in renal cell carcinoma. Only in-frame clones appear in the TCRdb table, and some are missing; sequencing was by immunoSEQ multiplex PCR. The sample lists over 90,000 clones, 70% to 85% occurring once. Time point of the sample: blood 4 weeks post-SBRT, at nephrectomy. The treatment denotes: 15 Gy SBRT to primary tumor, nephrectomy 4 weeks later. This material consisted of blood, taken from a patient whose treatment included radiotherapy and nephrectomy. Receptors were obtained from a man aged 55 to 70 with renal cell carcinoma.

The chain uses TRBV7-8 and TRBJ2-2, with 11 positions matching TRBD1. V lost 8 bases to trimming and J lost 13 bases; unmatched junction nucleotides: 12. The germline CDR1 and CDR2 sequences are SGHVS and FQNEAQ. The CDR3 totals 14 residues. In DNA, the CDR3 is TGTGCCAGCTGGTCCCGGGACAGGGGGGGTCGGCTGTTTTTT. Amino acids: CASWSRDRGGRLFF. The full variable domain, in which reference TRBV7-8 and TRBJ2-2 provide the parts outside the CDR3, is GAGVSQSPRYKVAKRGQDVALRCDPISGHVSLFWYQQALGQGPEFLTYFQNEAQLDKSGLPSDRFFAERPEGSVSTLKIQRTQQEDSAVYLCASWSRDRGGRLFFGEGSRLTVL.

This chain uses TRBV4-2 with TRBJ2-7; D gene uncertain. CDR1 is LGHNA and CDR2 is YNFKEQ in the germline V gene. The CDR3 runs 12 residues. V gave up 2 bases and J gave up 12 bases, with 14 bases separating them. The CDR3 DNA is TGTGCCAGCAGCCAAAATCGGAATTCTCTGTACTTC. Protein: CASSQNRNSLYF.

This chain links TRBV25-1 with TRBJ2-7; either TRBD1 or TRBD2 may supply D (5 bases each). The V gene lost 3 bases and the J gene lost 0 bases, with 9 bases spanning the gap. The CDR3 loop spans 14 amino acids. The germline gives CDR1 MGHDK, CDR2 SYGVNS. The DNA of the CDR3 is TGTGCCAGCAGTGAGGGACCGATCTCCTACGAGCAGTACTTC. Translation gives CASSEGPISYEQYF.

This chain joins TRBV5-6 and TRBJ1-2; D remains ambiguous. This CDR3 is 13 amino acids long. The germline V gene encodes CDR1 SGHDT and CDR2 YYEEEE. Between the trimmed V and J ends, which lost 1 base and 2 bases, there was a span of 6 bases. The CDR3 sequence: CASSLPSNYGYTF. In DNA, the CDR3 is TGTGCCAGCAGCTTGCCATCCAACTATGGCTACACCTTC.

The chain joins TRBV10-3 to TRBJ2-4; D possibly matches TRBD1 or TRBD2 (6 bases each). Trimming took 3 bases from V and 3 from J, leaving 21 bases between them. The germline CDR1 and CDR2 sequences are ENHRY and SYGVKD. The CDR3 is 18 residues long. CDR3 nucleotides: TGTGCCATCAGTGACGGGCGGGGACCGGGACACCTCAAAAACATTCAGTACTTC. It yields the protein CAISDGRGPGHLKNIQYF.

V usage is TRBV28 and J usage is TRBJ2-7; 13 bases map to TRBD2. Germline trimming cut 6 bases from V and 7 bases from J; bases unmatched to any gene: 9. The length of the CDR3 is 15 residues. The germline CDR1 and CDR2 sequences are MDHEN and SYDVKM. The CDR3 spells CASRPGLAGEREQYF. In nucleotides, the CDR3 is TGTGCCAGCAGGCCTGGACTAGCGGGAGAACGGGAGCAGTACTTC.

This clone was seen just once. This chain connects TRBV9 to TRBJ2-3, with 11 bases fitting TRBD2. The CDR3 has 16 residues. CDR1 and CDR2 (germline): SGDLS, YYNGEE. V lost 2 bases and J lost 6; bases outside the gene matches: 8. CDR3 nucleotides: TGTGCCAGCAGCGTGGGGGGGCTAGCGGGAGGTGATACGCAGTATTTT. It specifies CASSVGGLAGGDTQYF. The whole variable domain, remainder taken from reference TRBV9 and TRBJ2-3, is DSGVTQTPKHLITATGQRVTLRCSPRSGDLSVYWYQQSLDQGLQFLIQYYNGEERAKGNILERFSAQQFPDLHSELNLSSLELGDSALYFCASSVGGLAGGDTQYFGPGTRLTVL.

The chain uses TRBV5-6 and TRBJ1-2; D gene unclear. The CDR3 extends over 13 amino acids. Trimming cost V 4 bases and J 6 bases, with 13 bases left between them. Germline-derived CDR1 and CDR2 are SGHDT and YYEEEE. CDR3 region: CASSPSYTNGYTF. CDR3 sequence (DNA): TGTGCCAGCAGCCCGTCCTACACCAATGGCTACACCTTC.

The genes are TRBV4-3 and TRBJ2-7; TRBD2 agrees at 9 bases. The junction had 14 bases not matched to a gene; V was cut back by 1 base and J by 1 base. CDR1 and CDR2 from the germline V gene are LGHNA and YSLEER. This CDR3 has 19 residues. The CDR3 DNA reads as TGCGCCAGCAGCCAAGCACCAGCGGGAGGCCACGGGCCTTCCTACGAGCAGTACTTC. It specifies CASSQAPAGGHGPSYEQYF.

This CDR3 reads CASSGDLNQPQHF. The CDR3 DNA sequence: TGCGCCAGCAGTGGGGACCTAAATCAGCCCCAGCATTTT. The chain couples TRBV10-1 to TRBJ1-5, with D perhaps matching TRBD1 (5 bases). Trimming pared 4 bases from V and 4 bases from J, leaving 8 bases between. Germline CDR1 and CDR2: WNHNN and SYGVQD (reference sequence). The CDR3 covers 13 residues.

The chain has TRBV7-9 and TRBJ2-2, with a possible D match to TRBD1 (5 bases). The CDR3 is made up of 13 amino acids. Trimming took off 6 bases at V and 4 bases at J, with 9 bases between the two ends. Per the germline V gene, CDR1 is SEHNR and CDR2 is FQNEAQ (reference sequence). CDR3: CASRTTGTGELFF. The CDR3, as DNA: TGTGCCAGCAGGACCACAGGCACCGGGGAGCTGTTTTTT.

The chain recombines TRBV6-1 with TRBJ1-1; TRBD1 is a possible D gene (5 bases). This CDR3 comprises 14 residues. The germline gives CDR1 MNHNS, CDR2 SASEGT. Between the trimmed V and J ends, which lost 2 bases and 0 bases, there was a span of 7 bases. Here the CDR3 reads CASSENRLNTEAFF. Here the CDR3 DNA reads TGTGCCAGCAGTGAAAACAGGTTGAACACTGAAGCTTTCTTT.

The V and J genes are TRBV18 and TRBJ2-1; weak D call: TRBD1 (7 bases). The germline V gene encodes CDR1 KGHSH and CDR2 LQKENI. The CDR3 spans 15 residues. Trimming shortened V by 4 bases and J by 7 bases, and 17 bases separated the two germline ends. DNA of the CDR3: TGTGCCAGCTCACAAACTTTGACAGGGAGGAATGAGCAGTTCTTC. Protein product: CASSQTLTGRNEQFF.

The CDR3 reads CASQRLSGNTIYF. The CDR3 coding sequence is TGTGCCAGCCAGAGGTTGTCTGGAAACACCATATATTTT. V gene TRBV27 combines with J gene TRBJ1-3, with unresolved D. There are 13 residues in the CDR3. Germline V gene sequence: CDR1 MNHEY, CDR2 SMNVEV (reference sequence). Trimming removed 8 bases at V and 1 base at J, with 9 bases between.

The chain combines TRBV5-1 with TRBJ2-7; D is perhaps TRBD2 (6 bases). The CDR3 has 14 residues. Trimming pared 3 bases from V and 7 bases from J, leaving 17 bases between. Germline values: CDR1 SGHRS, CDR2 YFSETQ. In DNA form, the CDR3 reads TGCGCCAGCAGCTCGGGACTTGATGGCACTGAGCAGTACTTC. Its protein is CASSSGLDGTEQYF. Looking up the rest from reference TRBV5-1 and TRBJ2-7 gives the full variable domain: KAGVTQTPRYLIKTRGQQVTLSCSPISGHRSVSWYQQTPGQGLQFLFEYFSETQRNKGNFPGRFSGRQFSNSRSEMNVSTLELGDSALYLCASSSGLDGTEQYFGPGTRLTVT.